A single sample gave rise to the 24 T cell receptor beta chains below, sequenced in a study of blood T cell repertoires in COVID-19 (dated by TCRdb to the early 2020s). The library was produced with the immunoSEQ multiplex PCR assay. TCRdb mirrors the immuneACCESS table, restricted to in-frame sequences. Some clones are absent from its copies; in checked studies, under half trace to an unresolved V gene, and the reason for the others is unknown. Recorded for this sample are under 200,000 clones; roughly 90% of them occurred a single time. The ten largest make up approximately 0.48% of the sample. The material sequenced was peripheral blood. The receptors come from a man aged 50 to 60 with acute or convalescent COVID-19.

CDR3 sequence reads: CASSRDRGNGEKLFF. The CDR3 nucleotides read TGCGCCAGCAGCCGGGACAGGGGGAATGGGGAAAAACTGTTTTTT. The V call is TRBV5-1, the J call TRBJ1-4; 11 bases match TRBD1. The CDR3 is 15 residues long. Germline V gene sequence: CDR1 SGHRS, CDR2 YFSETQ. V trimming: 4 bases; J trimming: 8 bases; junction bases outside the gene matches: 7.

The rearrangement uses TRBV7-6 and TRBJ2-2, with TRBD2 matching over 10 bases. This CDR3 comprises 18 residues. V trimming: 2 bases; J trimming: 4 bases; junction bases outside the gene matches: 10. CDR1 and CDR2 from the germline V gene are SGHVS and FNYEAQ. CDR3 amino acids: CASSLTASGRGSTGELFF. CDR3 sequence (DNA): TGTGCCAGCAGCTTAACCGCTAGCGGGAGAGGGAGCACCGGGGAGCTGTTTTTT.

The genes are TRBV30 and TRBJ2-5; TRBD2 matches 7 bases. CDR1 GTSNPN and CDR2 SVGIG come from the germline V gene (reference sequence). CDR3 length: 13 residues. V trimming: 0 bases; J trimming: 9 bases; junction bases outside the gene matches: 7. DNA for the CDR3: TGTGCCTGGAGTGTAGCTCGGGGAGGGTCCCAGTACTTC. Its protein is CAWSVARGGSQYF.

The rearrangement joins TRBV18 to TRBJ1-2; 8 bases are a match to TRBD1. This CDR3 is 14 amino acids long. V lost 0 bases, J lost 5 bases, and 2 bases stayed unmatched. The germline V gene has CDR1 KGHSH and CDR2 LQKENI. The CDR3 nucleotides are TGTGCCAGCTCACCACCTACAGGGGGGTATGGCTACACCTTC. Protein product: CASSPPTGGYGYTF.

V and J are TRBV27 and TRBJ2-7; D is perhaps TRBD2 (6 bases). The V and J ends lost 6 bases and 9 bases respectively, with 21 bases between them. Germline values: CDR1 MNHEY, CDR2 SMNVEV (reference sequence). This CDR3 spans 14 amino acids. CDR3 in amino acids: CASRLTGANDLQYF. In nucleotides, the CDR3 is TGTGCCAGCAGGTTGACGGGAGCTAATGACCTGCAGTACTTC.

The V gene is TRBV19, the J gene TRBJ1-2; 9 nucleotides align to TRBD1. The V gene end was trimmed by 5 bases and the J gene end by 5 bases; junction bases not matched to a gene: 6. From germline, CDR1 is LNHDA and CDR2 SQIVND (reference sequence). The CDR3 contains 14 residues. Here the CDR3 reads CASSLGQGGYGYTF. The CDR3 bases are TGTGCCAGTAGTTTGGGACAGGGAGGTTATGGCTACACCTTC.

The CDR3 is CASSTGPGNTIYF. The CDR3 bases are TGTGCCAGCAGCACAGGGCCTGGAAACACCATATATTTT. V gene TRBV7-2 combines with J gene TRBJ1-3, with D perhaps matching TRBD1 (6 bases). CDR1 is SGHTA and CDR2 is FQGNSA in the germline V gene. The CDR3 has 13 amino acids. Trimming left V 5 bases short and J 2 bases short, with 7 bases between.

This clone has a single count. This chain connects TRBV3-1 (or the pseudogene TRBV3-2) to TRBJ2-7; TRBD1 agrees at 7 bases. CDR1 and CDR2 (germline): LGHDT, YNNKEL (reference sequence). V shed 0 bases, J shed 5 bases, and the junction held 7 bases outside the gene matches. The CDR3 has 15 amino acids. CDR3 sequence reads: CASSQDGAGGHEQYV. CDR3 bases: TGTGCCAGCAGCCAAGATGGCGCAGGGGGACACGAGCAGTACGTC.

This chain joins TRBV7-2 and TRBJ1-6, with TRBD1 identical over 9 bases. In germline, CDR1 is SGHTA, CDR2 FQGNSA. The trim removed 5 bases at V and 1 base at J, leaving 6 bases unmatched. The CDR3 is 17 residues long. CDR3 nucleotide sequence: TGTGCCAGCAGCGTACAGGGGGCTGGGTCCTATAATTCACCCCTCCACTTT. Translated: CASSVQGAGSYNSPLHF.

The V call is TRBV7-3, the J call TRBJ1-6, with no clear D. This CDR3 spans 13 amino acids. The V gene lost 4 bases and the J gene lost 10 bases, with 11 bases spanning the gap. Germline V CDR1 and CDR2: SGHTA, FQGTGA. CDR3 in amino acids: CASSSLRGSPLHF. The CDR3 DNA sequence: TGTGCCAGCAGCTCTCTGAGAGGGTCACCCCTCCACTTT.

The J gene is TRBJ2-5, the V gene TRBV2, with 13 positions matching TRBD2. CDR1 is SNHLY, CDR2 FYNNEI, per germline. V lost 7 bases to trimming and J lost 1 base; unmatched junction nucleotides: 6. CDR3 length: 16 amino acids. The CDR3 coding sequence is TGTGCCAGCAAAGGGGGACTAGCGGGGATCCAAGAGACCCAGTACTTC. It yields the protein CASKGGLAGIQETQYF.

The rearrangement links TRBV5-8 to TRBJ2-7; 8 bases are a match to TRBD2. Trimming took 0 bases from V and 2 from J; bases not matched to a gene: 10. The CDR3 runs 17 residues. CDR1 is SGHTS, CDR2 YDEGEE, per germline. The CDR3 region has the DNA TGTGCCAGCAGCTTGGCCGTGCTAGCGGGCACCGCCTACGAGCAGTACTTC. Amino acid sequence: CASSLAVLAGTAYEQYF.

The V and J genes are TRBV18 and TRBJ1-2; 10 bases fit TRBD1. From germline, CDR1 is KGHSH and CDR2 LQKENI. The junction had 4 bases not matched to a gene; V was cut back by 3 bases and J by 3 bases. The CDR3 has 15 amino acids. The DNA for the CDR3 is TGTGCCAGCTCACCCGGGACAGGGGACTACTATGGCTACACCTTC. It codes for CASSPGTGDYYGYTF.

The V gene is TRBV28, the J gene TRBJ1-3, with 10 bases matching TRBD1. The CDR3 length is 17 residues. The ends lost 6 bases at V and 4 bases at J; junction bases unmatched: 12. CDR1 and CDR2 from the germline V gene are MDHEN and SYDVKM. The CDR3 DNA reads as TGTGCCAGCAGATTCCTTCGAGACAGGGGGCGCGGAAACACCATATATTTT. Encoded protein: CASRFLRDRGRGNTIYF.

This clone has only a few counts. Other DNA sequences in the sample encode the same CDR3. The V gene is TRBV28, the J gene TRBJ1-4; 9 nucleotides line up with TRBD1. This CDR3 region has 16 residues. Germline V gene sequence: CDR1 MDHEN, CDR2 SYDVKM. V shed 4 bases, J shed 1 base, and the junction held 4 bases outside the gene matches. The DNA of the CDR3 is TGTGCCAGCAGTTCTGGACAGGGGAGAACTAATGAAAAACTGTTTTTT. Its protein product is CASSSGQGRTNEKLFF.

The chain couples TRBV7-6 to TRBJ1-5; tentatively, D is TRBD1 (5 bases). Deletions cut 1 base from V and 6 bases from J, with 13 bases between. Germline lookup yields CDR1 SGHVS and CDR2 FNYEAQ. The CDR3 is 15 amino acids. The CDR3 sequence: CASSLGTGGGQPQHF. The CDR3 bases are TGTGCCAGCAGCTTAGGTACTGGGGGGGGTCAGCCCCAGCATTTT.

This sequence joins TRBV28 and TRBJ2-7; a weak D match, TRBD2 (5 bases). CDR3 length: 12 amino acids. Germline V gene sequence: CDR1 MDHEN, CDR2 SYDVKM. Trimming stripped 5 bases from V and 4 bases from J, with 9 bases between. As DNA, the CDR3 is TGTGCCAGCAGTCCTGAGGGATACGAGCAGTACTTC. This sequence encodes CASSPEGYEQYF.

This clone was found once. V usage is TRBV7-2 and J usage is TRBJ1-1; 7 bases map to TRBD1. Looked up from germline, CDR1 is SGHTA and CDR2 is FQGNSA. This CDR3 is 14 amino acids long. The J segment lost 2 bases and the V segment lost 5 bases, leaving 5 bases of the junction unmatched. The CDR3 reads CASSLNRGNTEAFF. The CDR3 DNA reads as TGTGCCAGCAGCCTTAACAGGGGAAACACTGAAGCTTTCTTT.

V and J are TRBV7-9 and TRBJ1-1; 8 nucleotides line up with TRBD1. The CDR3 has 14 residues. V shed 4 bases and J 4 bases; nucleotides not matched to a gene: 5. The germline CDR1 and CDR2 sequences are SEHNR and FQNEAQ (reference sequence). CDR3 residues: CASSSADRGTEAFF. CDR3 nucleotides: TGTGCCAGCAGCTCCGCCGACAGGGGCACTGAAGCTTTCTTT.

The V call is TRBV7-2, the J call TRBJ2-6; 9 bases map to TRBD2. In germline, CDR1 is SGHTA, CDR2 FQGNSA. The CDR3 spans 18 residues. V trimming: 5 bases; J trimming: 0 bases; junction bases outside the gene matches: 8. CDR3 in amino acids: CASSTRLAVISGANVLTF. The CDR3 DNA reads as TGTGCCAGCAGCACCCGACTAGCGGTTATCTCTGGGGCCAACGTCCTGACTTTC.

The rearrangement joins TRBV6-5 to TRBJ1-2; a possible D gene is TRBD1 (5 bases). CDR1 is MNHEY, CDR2 SVGAGI, per germline. V was pared by 0 bases and J by 7 bases, with 18 bases between. The CDR3 has 16 residues. CDR3 bases: TGTGCCAGCAGTTACTCGTATGTACGAAGGGGTCTTGGCTACACCTTC. Translation gives CASSYSYVRRGLGYTF.

The V and J genes are TRBV2 and TRBJ2-3, with D possibly matching TRBD1 (5 bases). Per germline, CDR1 SNHLY and CDR2 FYNNEI. V dropped 6 bases and J dropped 2 bases, with 12 bases sitting between them. This CDR3 is built from 14 residues. The CDR3 DNA reads as TGTGCCAGCAGAGAGACAGTTACCACAGATACGCAGTATTTT. This translates into CASRETVTTDTQYF.

The chain recombines TRBV5-1 with TRBJ2-7; the D is unclear. Trimming removed 0 bases at V and 2 bases at J, with 6 bases between. CDR3 length: 13 amino acids. Germline CDR1 SGHRS, CDR2 YFSETQ. The CDR3 region is CASSLGPPYEQYV. CDR3 DNA sequence: TGCGCCAGCAGCTTGGGGCCTCCCTACGAGCAGTACGTC.

The V call is TRBV14, the J call TRBJ1-1, with 7 bases identical to TRBD1. V lost 4 bases, J lost 9 bases, and 20 bases stayed unmatched. The CDR3 has 17 amino acids. Germline V gene data show CDR1 as SGHDN and CDR2 as FVKESK. The CDR3 is CASSLSFQARDRKKAFF. For the CDR3, the DNA is TGTGCCAGCAGCCTATCCTTCCAGGCCAGGGACAGAAAAAAAGCTTTCTTT.